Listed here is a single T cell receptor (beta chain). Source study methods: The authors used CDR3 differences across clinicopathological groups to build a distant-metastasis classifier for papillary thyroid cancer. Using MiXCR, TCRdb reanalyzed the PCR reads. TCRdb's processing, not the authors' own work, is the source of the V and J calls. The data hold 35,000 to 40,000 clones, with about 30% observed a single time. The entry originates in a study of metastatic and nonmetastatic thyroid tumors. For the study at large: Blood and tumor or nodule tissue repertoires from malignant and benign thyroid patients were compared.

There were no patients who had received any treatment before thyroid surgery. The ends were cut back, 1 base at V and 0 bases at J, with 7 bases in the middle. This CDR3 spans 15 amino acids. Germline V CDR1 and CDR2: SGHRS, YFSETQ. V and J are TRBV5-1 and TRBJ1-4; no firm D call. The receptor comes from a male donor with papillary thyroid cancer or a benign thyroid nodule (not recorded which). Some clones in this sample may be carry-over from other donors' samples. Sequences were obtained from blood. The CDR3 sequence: CASSLLSATNEKLFF. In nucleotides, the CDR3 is TGCGCCAGCAGCTTGTTGTCTGCAACTAATGAAAAACTGTTTTTT.